One T cell receptor (beta chain) is described in this entry. Its antigen is still unknown. The data derive from a study of long-term antiretroviral therapy in people with HIV. At the survey level, the v3.0 immunoSEQ assay was run. Using immunoSEQ multiplex PCR, the repertoire was profiled, and TCRdb retains in-frame clones only, with some absent. The sample contains 25,000 or so clones, 86% of which appear only once. This CDR3 contains 14 residues. The ends lost 8 bases at V and 1 base at J; junction bases unmatched: 4. Per the germline V gene, CDR1 is SSHAT and CDR2 is FNYEAQ (reference sequence). Study results and caveats: Blood in the study was drawn between the mid-2000s and the late 2010s, possibly under older ART regimens, which may be less effective than current ones. On ART adherence, viral resistance or therapy changes, no data were available. Relative to transplant donor controls, diversity remained lower despite increasing after ART.

Specimens carried about 0.85-10 million cryopreserved PBMC before DNA extraction. Sample: unsorted PBMCs, taken 1.9 years after starting antiretroviral therapy. The chain has TRBV7-7 and TRBJ2-5; TRBD1 aligns across 10 bases. This clonotype originated in a woman in her thirties with HIV. CDR3 nucleotide sequence: TGTGCCAGCGGCCGGGACAGGGGCCAAGAGACCCAGTACTTC. Encoded protein: CASGRDRGQETQYF.